What follows are 20 T cell receptor beta chains derived from one specimen sequenced in a study of blood T cell repertoires in COVID-19. Produced via immunoSEQ multiplex PCR; TCRdb's table is partial and in-frame only. The sample yields 63,000 or so clones, approximately 82% seen once. Sequencing was performed on peripheral blood. The receptors were gathered from a man older than 75 with active COVID-19.

V usage is TRBV5-1 and J usage is TRBJ2-1; a possible D gene is TRBD1 (6 bases). The CDR3 is 16 amino acids. Germline V gives CDR1 SGHRS, CDR2 YFSETQ. The V and J ends lost 5 bases and 0 bases respectively, with 15 bases between them. The CDR3 loop is CASRTQGLSSYNEQFF. DNA for the CDR3: TGCGCCAGCAGAACCCAGGGGCTCAGCTCCTACAATGAGCAGTTCTTC.

The chain has TRBV7-2 and TRBJ1-5; 9 nucleotides match TRBD1. Germline trimming cut 5 bases from V and 7 bases from J; bases unmatched to any gene: 15. Germline loops: CDR1 SGHTA, CDR2 FQGNSA. CDR3 size: 17 residues. The CDR3 bases are TGTGCCAGCAGCCTAGTCTCTGGACAGGGGCATTTGCAGCCCCAGCATTTT. Protein: CASSLVSGQGHLQPQHF. Based on the CDR3 plus reference TRBV7-2 and TRBJ1-5, the full variable domain is GAGVSQSPSNKVTEKGKDVELRCDPISGHTALYWYRQSLGQGLEFLIYFQGNSAPDKSGLPSDRFSAERTGGSVSTLTIQRTQQEDSAVYLCASSLVSGQGHLQPQHFGDGTRLSIL.

The chain combines TRBV7-9 with TRBJ2-1, with 7 bases matching TRBD2. CDR1 and CDR2 (germline): SEHNR, FQNEAQ (reference sequence). The J segment lost 0 bases and the V segment lost 9 bases, leaving 8 bases of the junction unmatched. CDR3 length: 15 residues. The CDR3 loop is CARRRRGSSYNEQFF. CDR3 in DNA: TGTGCCAGGAGACGGCGGGGGTCCTCCTACAATGAGCAGTTCTTC.

The gene calls are TRBV4-2 and TRBJ1-2; 7 nucleotides line up with TRBD1. V lost 0 bases to trimming and J lost 4 bases; unmatched junction nucleotides: 8. This CDR3 contains 16 residues. Germline-derived CDR1 and CDR2 are LGHNA and YNFKEQ. For the CDR3, the DNA is TGTGCCAGCAGCCAAGATGGGTCGTCAGGGGGCTATGGCTACACCTTC. Protein product: CASSQDGSSGGYGYTF.

This rearrangement joins TRBV29-1 to TRBJ2-7; the D gene is possibly TRBD1 (6 bases). Trimming stripped 6 bases from V and 5 bases from J, with 14 bases between. This CDR3 has 12 residues. Germline V lookup: CDR1 SQVTM, CDR2 ANQGSEA. CDR3 sequence (DNA): TGCAGCGTGACAGGACCTCCCGACGAGCAGTACTTC. Translating it yields CSVTGPPDEQYF.

The chain combines TRBV27 with TRBJ2-7, with 7 nucleotides matching TRBD1. The CDR3 is 13 residues long. The J segment lost 5 bases and the V segment lost 5 bases, leaving 6 bases of the junction unmatched. The germline gives CDR1 MNHEY, CDR2 SMNVEV (reference sequence). The CDR3 DNA reads TGTGCCAGCAGTGGGCAGGGGGTCGACGAGCAGTACTTC. Translating gives CASSGQGVDEQYF.

The rearrangement links TRBV20-1 to TRBJ1-2; D uncertain. V was trimmed by 3 bases and J by 4 bases, leaving 12 bases between them. Germline CDR1 reads DFQATT; CDR2 reads SNEGSKA (reference sequence). This CDR3 spans 13 amino acids. This chain's CDR3 is CSASNSLSYGYTF. CDR3 DNA sequence: TGCAGTGCTAGTAACTCGCTGAGCTATGGCTACACCTTC.

This chain connects TRBV28 to TRBJ2-7; TRBD1 agrees at 10 bases. Germline CDR1 reads MDHEN; CDR2 reads SYDVKM. V was clipped by 7 bases and J by 7 bases; unmatched bases: 1. CDR3 length: 11 residues. This CDR3 is CASTDRGEQYF. DNA for the CDR3: TGTGCCAGCACGGACAGGGGGGAGCAGTACTTC.

The chain has TRBV20-1 and TRBJ2-1; 8 bases agree with TRBD1. The V gene's germline CDR1 is DFQATT and CDR2 SNEGSKA (reference sequence). V shed 3 bases, J shed 4 bases, and the junction held 2 bases outside the gene matches. The CDR3 spans 13 residues. Here the CDR3 reads CSASGQGYNEQFF. Written as DNA, the CDR3 is TGCAGTGCTAGTGGACAGGGATACAATGAGCAGTTCTTC.

This rearrangement joins TRBV14 to TRBJ1-4; D is ambiguous. Germline assignment: CDR1 SGHDN and CDR2 FVKESK. The CDR3 spans 17 residues. Trimming took off 0 bases at V and 5 bases at J, with 16 bases between the two ends. Here the CDR3 reads CASSQDLPGLKNEKLFF. CDR3 DNA sequence: TGTGCCAGCAGCCAAGATTTACCAGGACTGAAAAATGAAAAACTGTTTTTT.

This chain uses TRBV19 with TRBJ1-1; 7 nucleotides match TRBD1. Germline V lookup: CDR1 LNHDA, CDR2 SQIVND (reference sequence). V lost 8 bases, J lost 2 bases, and 5 bases stayed unmatched. CDR3 length: 13 residues. CDR3 sequence: CASYSGGNTEAFF. The CDR3, as DNA: TGTGCCAGTTATTCAGGGGGTAACACTGAAGCTTTCTTT. Variable domain in full (rest from reference TRBV19 and TRBJ1-1): DGGITQSPKYLFRKEGQNVTLSCEQNLNHDAMYWYRQDPGQGLRLIYYSQIVNDFQKGDIAEGYSVSREKKESFPLTVTSAQKNPTAFYLCASYSGGNTEAFFGQGTRLTVV.

This chain joins TRBV27 and TRBJ2-1; 11 bases fit TRBD1. Trimming at V came to 3 bases and at J to 4 bases, leaving 2 bases not matched to a gene. Germline V gives CDR1 MNHEY, CDR2 SMNVEV (reference sequence). The CDR3 is 15 residues long. In nucleotides, the CDR3 is TGTGCCAGCAGTTTTGGACAGGGGGCGTACAATGAGCAGTTCTTC. This encodes CASSFGQGAYNEQFF.

V and J are TRBV27 and TRBJ2-7; the match to TRBD1 covers 9 bases. This CDR3 spans 15 amino acids. The V gene end was trimmed by 6 bases and the J gene end by 3 bases; junction bases not matched to a gene: 9. Germline CDR1 reads MNHEY; CDR2 reads SMNVEV (reference sequence). The CDR3 nucleotides read TGTGCCAGCAGGACACCGAACAGGGGGCTCTACGAGCAGTACTTC. Its protein product is CASRTPNRGLYEQYF.

J is TRBJ1-1 and V is TRBV5-8, with 7 bases that match TRBD1. The CDR3 totals 15 residues. Germline-derived CDR1 and CDR2 are SGHTS and YDEGEE. V lost 4 bases and J lost 3; bases outside the gene matches: 9. CDR3 coding DNA: TGTGCCAGCAGCCCGGGGACAGTTGGTGACACTGAAGCTTTCTTT. This sequence encodes CASSPGTVGDTEAFF.

The V gene is TRBV28, the J gene TRBJ2-1, with 10 bases that match TRBD2. Germline V gene lookup returns CDR1 MDHEN and CDR2 SYDVKM. The CDR3 is 15 amino acids. Trimming removed 6 bases from V and 2 bases from J; junction bases left unmatched: 4. The CDR3 DNA reads TGTGCCAGCAGGAAAGCGGGAGGGCCCTACAATGAGCAGTTCTTC. It specifies CASRKAGGPYNEQFF.

The genes are TRBV9 and TRBJ2-1; the match to TRBD1 covers 11 bases. Per the germline V gene, CDR1 is SGDLS and CDR2 is YYNGEE. The CDR3 contains 15 residues. The ends lost 0 bases at V and 10 bases at J; junction bases unmatched: 6. As DNA, the CDR3 is TGTGCCAGCAGCGTAGATGGACAGGGGGCTTGGGAGCAGTTCTTC. This sequence encodes CASSVDGQGAWEQFF. Using reference TRBV9 and TRBJ2-1 for the parts outside the CDR3, the full variable domain is DSGVTQTPKHLITATGQRVTLRCSPRSGDLSVYWYQQSLDQGLQFLIQYYNGEERAKGNILERFSAQQFPDLHSELNLSSLELGDSALYFCASSVDGQGAWEQFFGPGTRLTVL.

The chain has TRBV28 and TRBJ2-7; 10 bases match TRBD1. The CDR3 spans 19 residues. The germline V gene encodes CDR1 MDHEN and CDR2 SYDVKM. Unmatched junction bases numbered 17, after V lost 3 bases and J lost 3 bases. CDR3 in amino acids: CASSFRRQGAVGSNYEQYF. Here the CDR3 DNA reads TGTGCCAGCAGTTTCAGGAGACAGGGGGCGGTTGGGTCTAACTACGAGCAGTACTTC.

The chain combines TRBV24-1 with TRBJ2-5; TRBD1 agrees at 8 bases. CDR1 is KGHDR and CDR2 is SFDVKD in the germline V gene. The CDR3 is made up of 15 amino acids. With 3 bases clipped from V and 4 bases from J, the junction kept 6 bases outside the gene matches. The CDR3 protein is CATSDVRGPGETQYF. DNA for the CDR3: TGTGCCACCAGTGATGTCAGGGGGCCGGGAGAGACCCAGTACTTC.

V usage is TRBV29-1 and J usage is TRBJ2-5; TRBD1 might be the D (6 bases). Germline lookup yields CDR1 SQVTM and CDR2 ANQGSEA. This CDR3 region has 14 residues. V lost 4 bases and J lost 1, with 13 bases in between. The CDR3 region is CSVGGGQTQETQYF. CDR3 bases: TGCAGCGTTGGAGGCGGACAGACCCAAGAGACCCAGTACTTC.

Written as DNA, the CDR3 is TGTGCCAGCAGCCGAGGGTTAAAAGAGACCCAGTACTTC. Protein: CASSRGLKETQYF. The V gene is TRBV9, the J gene TRBJ2-5; a possible D gene is TRBD2 (5 bases). CDR1 and CDR2 (germline): SGDLS, YYNGEE. CDR3 size: 13 residues. V lost 4 bases to trimming and J lost 3 bases, with 10 bases between them.